These T cell receptor beta chains were read from a single sample in a study of cytomegalovirus exposure and HLA in healthy donors. Profiling relied on immunoSEQ multiplex PCR, and the TCRdb table lists in-frame clones only, not all of them. The sample carries about 150,000 clones, 77% recorded once. The sequenced material came from PBMCs. Every receptor here comes from a woman aged 40 to 50 in good health and CMV-seronegative. Each CDR3 is given with its conserved first and last residue. A D gene is named only where the DNA matches it firmly. The size field is filled for only some rows; it gives once, few, many or a size class.

v_call	j_call	clone_size	d_call	cdr3_length	cdr3_aa	cdr3_nt
TRBV11-1	TRBJ1-1	.	TRBD1	15	CASSLDRGMNTEAFF	TGTGCCAGCAGCCTTGACAGGGGGATGAACACTGAAGCTTTCTTT
TRBV4-3	TRBJ1-1	few	.	15	CASSSQTATNTEAFF	TGCGCCAGCAGCTCCCAGACAGCCACGAACACTGAAGCTTTCTTT
TRBV4-2	TRBJ2-3	.	.	13	CASSTRRGDTQYF	TGTGCCAGCAGCACTAGACGAGGAGATACGCAGTATTTT
TRBV11-2	TRBJ1-4	.	TRBD1	16	CASSLGPGQGFEKLFF	TGTGCCAGCAGCTTAGGGCCCGGACAGGGGTTTGAAAAACTGTTTTTT
TRBV5-1	TRBJ1-2	.	.	13	CASSLQGVYGYTF	TGCGCCAGCAGCTTGCAGGGCGTCTATGGCTACACCTTC
TRBV4-1	TRBJ1-5	.	.	17	CASSQHTETGNNQPQHF	TGCGCCAGCAGCCAACATACTGAAACAGGGAACAATCAGCCCCAGCATTTT
TRBV9	TRBJ2-5	.	TRBD1	16	CASSVSGQGFWETQYF	TGTGCCAGCAGCGTCTCGGGACAGGGCTTTTGGGAGACCCAGTACTTC
TRBV5-1	TRBJ1-5	.	.	15	CASSSGVTGNQPQHF	TGCGCCAGCAGCTCAGGGGTAACGGGCAATCAGCCCCAGCATTTT
TRBV5-1	TRBJ1-6	.	TRBD1	13	CASTGQLNSPLHF	TGCGCCAGCACGGGACAGTTGAATTCACCCCTCCACTTT
TRBV2	TRBJ2-1	.	TRBD1	12	CASKGTAKKQFF	TGTGCCAGCAAAGGGACAGCTAAAAAGCAGTTCTTC
TRBV19	TRBJ1-4	few	.	13	CASSRSQNEKLFF	TGTGCCAGTAGTCGGAGTCAAAATGAAAAACTGTTTTTT
TRBV28	TRBJ1-1	.	.	17	CASSLDGLLSVNTEAFF	TGTGCCAGCAGTTTAGATGGTCTCCTATCGGTGAACACTGAAGCTTTCTTT
TRBV30	TRBJ2-1	few	TRBD1	15	CAWSSGTGDYNEQFF	TGTGCCTGGAGCTCCGGGACAGGGGATTACAATGAGCAGTTCTTC
TRBV6-5	TRBJ2-7	.	.	12	CASSYFPREQYF	TGTGCCAGCAGTTACTTTCCCCGCGAGCAGTACTTC
TRBV19	TRBJ1-2	.	.	12	CASTYSNYGYTF	TGTGCCAGTACCTACAGCAACTATGGCTACACCTTC
TRBV5-1	TRBJ2-3	.	.	15	CASSLWTGITDTQYF	TGCGCCAGCAGCTTGTGGACTGGCATCACAGATACGCAGTATTTT
TRBV6-5	TRBJ2-4	.	.	15	CASSYSGQNKNIQYF	TGTGCCAGCAGTTACTCCGGACAGAACAAAAACATTCAGTACTTC
TRBV4-1	TRBJ1-3	.	.	14	CASSQAIPGNTIYF	TGCGCCAGCAGCCAGGCCATTCCTGGAAACACCATATATTTT
TRBV6-5	TRBJ2-3	.	TRBD2	16	CASSSRLAGSTDTQYF	TGTGCCAGCAGTTCTCGACTAGCGGGGAGCACAGATACGCAGTATTTT
TRBV7-2	TRBJ1-3	few	.	15	CASSLDQTGSYTIYF	TGTGCCAGCAGCTTAGACCAGACGGGTAGCTACACCATATATTTT
TRBV11-2	TRBJ1-2	once	TRBD1	14	CASSSGTGIYGYTF	TGTGCCAGCAGCTCCGGGACAGGGATCTATGGCTACACCTTC
TRBV7-9	TRBJ1-2	.	TRBD1	15	CASSPDRGESSGYTF	TGTGCCAGCAGCCCGGACAGGGGTGAATCCAGTGGCTACACCTTC
TRBV6-5	TRBJ1-3	.	.	14	CASSADSIGNTIYF	TGTGCCAGCAGCGCGGACTCAATTGGAAACACCATATATTTT
TRBV18	TRBJ2-2	.	TRBD2	15	CASSPERGAVGELFF	TGTGCCAGCTCACCGGAGCGGGGGGCAGTCGGGGAGCTGTTTTTT
TRBV7-2	TRBJ1-5	.	TRBD1	15	CASSSDRGSNQPQHF	TGTGCCAGCAGCTCGGACAGGGGAAGCAATCAGCCCCAGCATTTT
TRBV6-1	TRBJ1-1	.	.	15	CASSDYSRPNTEAFF	TGTGCCAGCAGTGACTACTCTAGGCCGAACACTGAAGCTTTCTTT
TRBV25-1	TRBJ2-3	.	TRBD1	16	CASRSQDRGLTDTQYF	TGTGCCAGCAGGAGCCAGGACAGGGGGCTAACAGATACGCAGTATTTT
TRBV11-2	TRBJ2-7	.	.	13	CASSLEVSGEQYF	TGTGCCAGCAGCTTAGAGGTCAGCGGTGAGCAGTACTTC
TRBV4-2	TRBJ2-3	.	TRBD2	16	CASSQEGSSGGDTQYF	TGTGCCAGCAGCCAAGAAGGGTCTAGCGGGGGAGATACGCAGTATTTT
TRBV27	TRBJ1-2	.	TRBD1	16	CASKGQGTPSDYGYTF	TGTGCCAGCAAGGGACAGGGGACCCCTTCGGACTATGGCTACACCTTC
TRBV29-1	TRBJ2-7	.	.	14	CSVEGVSGGYEQYF	TGCAGCGTTGAAGGGGTGTCTGGCGGATACGAGCAGTACTTC
TRBV4-1	TRBJ1-2	.	.	13	CASSQDGAAGYTF	TGCGCCAGCAGCCAAGATGGGGCGGCTGGCTACACCTTC
TRBV10-3	TRBJ1-4	.	.	16	CAISGGSLTTNEKLFF	TGTGCCATCAGTGGGGGCAGCCTTACAACTAATGAAAAACTGTTTTTT
TRBV2	TRBJ2-4	once	.	14	CASREQSAKNIQYF	TGTGCCAGCAGGGAGCAATCAGCCAAAAACATTCAGTACTTC
TRBV21-1	TRBJ2-5	.	.	16	CASSKPGDRARETQYF	TGTGCCAGCAGCAAACCAGGGGACAGGGCCCGCGAGACCCAGTACTTC
TRBV7-3	TRBJ2-7	.	.	14	CASSLLSSSYEQYF	TGTGCCAGCAGCTTACTCTCGTCTTCCTACGAGCAGTACTTC
TRBV6-5	TRBJ2-7	.	TRBD1	15	CASSWAGTGAYEQYF	TGTGCCAGCAGTTGGGCCGGGACAGGGGCCTACGAGCAGTACTTC
TRBV5-1	TRBJ2-7	.	.	23	CASSLGTLPSWGNSAMEGYEQYF	TGCGCCAGCAGCTTGGGGACCCTCCCTTCTTGGGGGAATTCAGCGATGGAGGGGTATGAGCAGTACTTC
TRBV11-2	TRBJ2-7	.	TRBD1	16	CASRSIGGTGFYEQYF	TGTGCCAGCAGGTCTATTGGAGGGACAGGGTTCTACGAGCAGTACTTC
TRBV27	TRBJ2-7	.	TRBD1	15	CASSPWTGRSYEQYF	TGTGCCAGCAGTCCCTGGACAGGGAGGTCCTACGAGCAGTACTTC
TRBV5-1	TRBJ1-3	.	TRBD1	14	CASSLTGAGNTIYF	TGCGCCAGCAGCTTGACAGGGGCTGGAAACACCATATATTTT
TRBV5-1	TRBJ2-1	.	TRBD2	16	CASSSLAGASYNEQFF	TGCGCCAGCAGCAGTCTAGCGGGGGCTTCCTACAATGAGCAGTTCTTC
TRBV27	TRBJ2-1	.	TRBD1	16	CASSSSGTGGHNEQFF	TGTGCCAGCAGTTCCTCCGGGACAGGGGGGCACAATGAGCAGTTCTTC
TRBV25-1	TRBJ2-7	.	.	16	CASSSTGTGSPYEQYF	TGTGCCAGCAGCTCCACCGGCACGGGGAGCCCCTACGAGCAGTACTTC
TRBV27	TRBJ2-3	.	.	13	CASSLTDTDTQYF	TGTGCCAGCAGTTTGACAGACACAGATACGCAGTATTTT
TRBV10-3	TRBJ1-2	.	.	13	CAISESTEQGEAF	TGTGCCATCAGTGAGTCGACGGAACAGGGTGAGGCCTTC
TRBV7-7	TRBJ1-2	.	.	15	CASSLAGFGGYGYTF	TGTGCCAGCAGCTTAGCGGGATTCGGGGGCTATGGCTACACCTTC
TRBV5-1	TRBJ1-1	.	.	14	CASSLPRRGTEAFF	TGCGCCAGCAGCTTGCCGAGAAGGGGCACTGAAGCTTTCTTT
TRBV6-6	TRBJ2-5	.	.	15	CASSYSVGRKETQYF	TGTGCCAGCAGTTACTCGGTGGGGAGGAAGGAGACCCAGTACTTC
TRBV29-1	TRBJ1-1	.	TRBD1	12	CSVVRTGSEAFF	TGCAGCGTCGTCCGGACAGGCTCTGAAGCTTTCTTT
TRBV4-2	TRBJ2-7	.	TRBD2	21	CASSQDGAGGFSGGVYYEQYF	TGTGCCAGCAGCCAAGATGGTGCAGGGGGATTTAGCGGGGGTGTATACTACGAGCAGTACTTC
TRBV6-5	TRBJ1-3	.	TRBD1	14	CASSSTGGGNTIYF	TGTGCCAGCAGTTCGACAGGGGGGGGAAACACCATATATTTT
TRBV29-1	TRBJ2-3	few	TRBD2	15	CSVEGLAESTDTQYF	TGCAGCGTTGAGGGCCTAGCGGAGAGCACAGATACGCAGTATTTT
TRBV14	TRBJ2-5	.	TRBD2	15	CASSRETSGVGTQYF	TGTGCCAGCAGCCGTGAGACTAGCGGGGTAGGGACCCAGTACTTC